This T cell receptor (beta chain) is drawn from a study of cytomegalovirus exposure and HLA in healthy donors (dated by TCRdb to the late 2010s). Looking at the study overall: The approximately 710 repertoires of the first cohort and the 95 to 150 validation repertoires were produced on the same platform, according to a later analysis. The aim of the study was to test whether cataloging public T cell receptors could identify signatures of past pathogen exposure. A separate validation cohort of 100 to 150 different subjects was used in addition to the roughly 720-subject first cohort. The study combined high-throughput TCR immunosequencing, statistical association of individual TCRs with disease status, and machine learning to predict cytomegalovirus infection status.

V is cut by 3 bases and J by 0 bases, and the space between the germline ends is 6 bases. The CDR3 numbers 13 residues from cysteine through phenylalanine. Only the CDR3 region is kept as DNA, spanning 39 bases read in frame from base 1. Looking up the germline V gene yields CDR1 SQVTM and CDR2 ANQGSEA. The table lists this clone with a count of one. Its cognate antigen has yet to be identified. No quality values exist for individual bases; no much larger clone is one base distant. Broader findings and caveats from the paper: Subsequent analysis determined that TCRs grouped into clusters in the first cohort also showed a tendency toward co-occurrence across the 90 to 150 validation repertoires, and 94% of cluster scores exceeded 0. While some public TCRs were present in many individuals, most TCR sequences turned up only very rarely across donors. All 120 or so repertoires were used to score co-occurrence in the validation cohort in a later analysis, because that analysis had no HLA typing for the cohort. The study listed 164 TCR beta chains as associated with cytomegalovirus. According to the authors, the approach could potentially be generalized to other disease states and immunological phenotypes. In both the original and validation cohorts, the classifier was reported to diagnose cytomegalovirus status with high specificity and sensitivity. In vitro tests confirmed that three of the cytomegalovirus-associated TCR beta chains recognize cytomegalovirus antigens.

Separate from the roughly 630-subject first cohort, the validation cohort of 95 to 150 subjects was the group to which the donors belonged. The library was prepared using the immunoSEQ multiplex PCR assay. The source study handled its data this way. A statistical classification framework was built to diagnose cytomegalovirus status from the catalog of TCR beta chain sequences. As stored in TCRdb, this immuneACCESS dataset retains in-frame rearrangements with V and J assigned. A fraction of the clones does not appear; measured against another copy, unresolved V genes explain less than half of the discrepancy, and the remainder lacks a known reason. V and J calls and clone size are copied from that table; D and trimming were computed from the DNA. This sample comprises 20,000 to 25,000 clones, roughly 97% of them detected only once. The top ten hold 10% of the sample.

The TCR comes from a man aged 25 to 40 in good health and CMV-seropositive. Sequencing was done on a sample of PBMCs. This sequence uses TRBV29-1 and TRBJ2-1; perhaps TRBD2 is the D gene, with 5 bases matching. The CDR3 loop reads CSVDGSSYNEQFF. In nucleotide form, the sequence is TGCAGCGTTGATGGGAGCTCCTACAATGAGCAGTTCTTC.